This is a list of T cell receptor beta chains from one sample in a study of cytomegalovirus exposure and HLA in healthy donors. TCRdb's table, derived via immunoSEQ multiplex PCR, lists solely in-frame clones and lacks some. The sample records around 120,000 clones, more than 60% being singletons. Sequenced input: PBMCs. The receptors originated from a middle-aged woman in good health and CMV-seropositive. Each CDR3 is given without its conserved first and last residue.

J,V,CDR3
TRBJ2-1,TRBV11-3,ASSPGLAGSGDEQF
TRBJ2-7,TRBV2,ASRQLLAGGPGY
TRBJ2-5,TRBV18,ASSPRSDGTVREQY
TRBJ2-7,TRBV5-6,ASSFSGQTTYEQY
TRBJ2-7,TRBV6-5,ASSLLAGAYEQY
TRBJ1-2,TRBV4-1,ASSQSSTGRDYGYT
TRBJ1-2,TRBV7-9,ASSLLIGGAIYGYT
TRBJ2-5,TRBV4-3,ASSERTGFKTQY
TRBJ1-1,TRBV5-4,ASSPPGQTEAF
TRBJ1-6,TRBV29-1,SVQDRDLSPLH
TRBJ2-7,TRBV19,ASRLAGTYEQY
TRBJ2-3,TRBV18,ASSARPQGDADTQY
TRBJ2-5,TRBV7-3,ASSPMGSGGQETQY
TRBJ1-4,TRBV7-9,ASSLAEGSSEKLF
TRBJ2-7,TRBV4-1,ASSQVLGGASSYEQY
TRBJ1-1,TRBV6-1,ASSVETGRHTEAF
TRBJ2-3,TRBV7-3,ASSPRLGLGSSDTQY
TRBJ1-5,TRBV6-1,ASTDRGSQPQH
TRBJ2-3,TRBV30,AWRTHGREDWDTQY
TRBJ2-5,TRBV5-1,ASSLNGDQETQY
TRBJ1-5,TRBV2,ASSVYSNQPQH
TRBJ1-1,TRBV5-1,ASSVQGSNTEAF
TRBJ1-1,TRBV25-1,ASNGGHKNTEAF
TRBJ1-5,TRBV4-1,ASSPQSVNQPQH
TRBJ2-3,TRBV6-5,ASSYSGGVTDTQY
TRBJ2-7,TRBV14,ASSQPGSSYEQY
TRBJ2-5,TRBV5-1,ASSWGPWGETQY
TRBJ2-2,TRBV19,ASMQTSFRALGELF
TRBJ1-1,TRBV6-1,ASRSDRAATEAF
TRBJ2-5,TRBV11-2,ASRSGWRAETQY
TRBJ1-2,TRBV4-3,ASSLTDFPEEYGYT
TRBJ1-3,TRBV7-9,ASSPRQERYGNTIY
TRBJ1-5,TRBV30,AWSVLGGASPQH
TRBJ2-1,TRBV4-1,ASSQGTSGYQDEQF
TRBJ2-3,TRBV7-9,ASSRKDTQY
TRBJ2-3,TRBV5-1,ASSGSGSIPDTQY
TRBJ1-4,TRBV12-5,ASGLSGVEKLF
TRBJ1-3,TRBV5-4,ASSFRGSSGNTIY
TRBJ2-5,TRBV5-5,ASSLGAGGFQETQY
TRBJ2-3,TRBV19,ASSMVGGYTDTQY
TRBJ1-1,TRBV9,ASSSRQGNTEAF
TRBJ2-3,TRBV10-2,ASSERGATDTQY
TRBJ1-2,TRBV30,AWTGFYGYT
TRBJ2-7,TRBV7-6,ASSLGGGNPYEQY
TRBJ2-7,TRBV4-1,ASSQAQTLTYEQY
TRBJ2-2,TRBV2,ASSAQGVIGELF
TRBJ1-4,TRBV2,ASSTSTGEKLF
TRBJ2-5,TRBV5-6,ASSLAEETQY
TRBJ1-2,TRBV23-1,ASSQYGTGHGYT
TRBJ1-2,TRBV4-1,ASSQDSEDYGYT
TRBJ2-3,TRBV6-9,ASSYRTSGGAICQDTQY